Below are 11 T cell receptor delta chains sequenced from a single sample in a study of gamma delta lymphoproliferative disorders and STAT genes. Genomic DNA from isolated PBMCs served as the sequencing template. TCRdb applied CATT to the multiplex PCR reads for clone calling. The data hold fewer than 900 delta-chain clones, with around 1.5% observed a single time. The sample consisted of blood. These receptors came from a human donor in good health.

This clone was found a few times. A far larger clone differs by one base, so this is likely a read error. The sample carries other DNA sequences with the same CDR3. This sequence joins TRDV1 and TRDJ1; weak D call: TRDD3 (6 bases). The CDR3 runs to 15 residues. V was shortened by 9 bases and J by 5 bases, with 22 bases between the two germline ends. Germline V gene lookup returns CDR1 TSWWSYY and CDR2 QGS. The CDR3 here is CALLTGGYKSDKLIF. As DNA, the CDR3 is TGTGCTCTCCTGACTGGAGGATACAAATCAGATAAACTCATCTTT.

This clone was seen only a few times. This DNA's translation differs at residue 18 from TCRdb's protein, which comes from a much larger clone; a read error is likely, and the protein shown is translated from the DNA. The rearrangement links TRDV2 to TRDJ1; TRDD3 matches 11 bases. The CDR3 has 20 amino acids. From germline, CDR1 is GEAIGNYY and CDR2 EKD. CDR3 nucleotide sequence: TGTGCCTGTGAGGCATGCTCCCACATTCTGTACTGGGGGATAAGCGATAAACCCATCTTT. Protein sequence: CACEACSHILYWGISDKPIF.

In this sample, this clone turned up a few times. This likely reflects a read error, since a far larger clone is one base away. V is TRDV2 and J is TRDJ3; TRDD3 matches 11 bases. The CDR3 contains 24 residues. Trimming at V came to 0 bases and at J to 1 base, leaving 19 bases not matched to a gene. CDR1 is GEAIGNYY and CDR2 is EKD in the germline V gene. The CDR3 nucleotides read TGTGCCTGTGACACCATGGCTCAGGCGGCTGGGGGATACAGGGTGTCCTGGGACACCCGACAGATGTTTTTC. Translation gives CACDTMAQAAGGYRVSWDTRQMFF.

This clone turned up a few times. A far larger clone is only one base removed, so a read error is likely. Within the sample, other DNA sequences also encode this same CDR3. The V gene is TRDV2, the J gene TRDJ3, with 12 nucleotides matching TRDD3. CDR1 GEAIGNYY and CDR2 EKD come from the germline V gene. This CDR3 contains 22 residues. Losses at the gene ends were 0 bases for V and 2 bases for J; bases not matched to a gene: 13. CDR3 coding DNA: TGTGCCTGTGACACCCCCCCGATACTGGGGGATACACGAGCCTGGGACACCCGACAGATGTTTTTC. This sequence encodes CACDTPPILGDTRAWDTRQMFF.

This clone has just a few counts. TCRdb lists the protein of a much larger clone for this DNA, which differs at residue 10, so this is likely a read error; the protein given here is translated from the DNA itself. The chain has TRDV2 and TRDJ1, with 9 bases identical to TRDD3. Germline V gene data show CDR1 as GEAIGNYY and CDR2 as EKD. The CDR3 has 16 residues. Unmatched junction bases numbered 11, after V lost 2 bases and J lost 5 bases. The chain's CDR3 is CACDIVGDSDIDKLIF. The CDR3 DNA reads as TGTGCCTGTGACATCGTGGGGGATAGCGATATTGATAAACTCATCTTT.

This clone turned up a few times. The likely explanation is a read error, given a far larger clone one base away. The same CDR3 can be traced to other DNA sequences in this sample. The chain employs TRDV2 and TRDJ1; D possibly corresponds to TRDD3 (6 bases). The CDR3 runs 19 residues. CDR1 and CDR2 (germline): GEAIGNYY, EKD. CDR3 in amino acids: CACDTVTPRGNRYTDKLIF. The CDR3 bases are TGCGCCTGTGACACCGTGACACCCCGGGGGAACAGATACACCGATAAACTCATCTTT.

Turning to this clone: This likely reflects a read error, since a far larger clone is one base away. At the DNA level, this CDR3 is encoded by other sequences in the same sample as well. This chain uses TRDV2 with TRDJ1; 9 bases are a match to TRDD3. Germline V gene sequence: CDR1 GEAIGNYY, CDR2 EKD. This CDR3 region has 18 residues. V trimming: 1 base; J trimming: 7 bases; junction bases outside the gene matches: 18. Here the CDR3 DNA reads TGTGCCTGTGACACGCTCGCCTCTGGGGGATCCGCCTTGGGTAAACTCATCTTT. This gives the protein CACDTLASGGSALGKLIF.

A note on this clone: Being one base from a much bigger clone, this may be a read error. This chain uses TRDV2 with TRDJ3; D is uncertain. The CDR3 is 18 residues long. CDR1 GEAIGNYY and CDR2 EKD come from the germline V gene. The V end lost 0 bases, the J end lost 0 bases, and 11 bases lay between the germline ends. CDR3 DNA: TGTGCCTGTGACACCGGCGAGATAAGCTCCTGGGACACCCGACAGATGTTTTTC. It encodes CACDTGEISSWDTRQMFF.

This clone is medium-sized (0.01 to 0.1%). A far more abundant clone sits one base away, making this likely a read error. Other DNA sequences in this specimen translate into the identical CDR3. J is TRDJ3 and V is TRDV2, with D tentatively TRDD3 (5 bases). Looked up from germline, CDR1 is GEAIGNYY and CDR2 is EKD. The ends were cut back, 0 bases at V and 0 bases at J, with 8 bases in the middle. The CDR3 sequence is 17 residues long. CDR3 nucleotide sequence: TGTGCCTGTGACACCGGGGGGTACTCCTGGGACACCCGACAGATGTTTTTC. The encoded protein is CACDTGGYSWDTRQMFF.

With regard to this clone: A read error may account for a junction end that differs from germline. The V gene is TRAV29/DV5, the J gene TRDJ1; 11 bases are shared with TRDD3. Germline V gene data show CDR1 as NSMFDY and CDR2 as ISSIKDK. The CDR3 contains 24 residues. The chain's CDR3 is CAANVGLPRELRLGDTFPTDKLIF. For the CDR3, the DNA is TGTGCAGCAAACGTCGGCCTTCCGAGGGAATTGCGCCTGGGGGATACCTTCCCCACCGATAAACTCATTTTT.

In regard to this clone: This probably arose from a read error, given a far larger clone one base away. The chain recombines TRDV1 with TRDJ1; TRDD3 agrees at 11 bases. This CDR3 has 23 amino acids. With V trimmed by 0 bases and J by 2 bases, 23 bases remained unmatched. Germline loops: CDR1 TSWWSYY, CDR2 QGS. CDR3 loop: CALGELVRPRRMYWGITTDKLIF. CDR3 coding DNA: TGTGCTCTTGGGGAACTCGTCCGGCCGCGGCGGATGTACTGGGGGATAACAACCGATAAACTCATCTTT.